There are many counts of the clone carrying this T cell receptor (beta chain). This entry belongs to a study of T cell repertoires in cytomegalovirus infection. Study in general: Evidence of both CMV infection and a matching HLA type came from public TCR beta signatures.

CDR1 and CDR2 (germline): DFQATT, SNEGSKA (reference sequence). The germline V and J ends were trimmed by 2 bases and 5 bases, with 12 bases remaining between them. This CDR3 is built from 13 residues. MiXCR, run by TCRdb on the reads, gives a single entry per CDR3 protein. The sample contains 290,000 or so distinct CDR3 sequences, approximately 10% of which appear only once. This chain joins TRBV20-1 and TRBJ2-5, with TRBD2 as a possible D gene (5 bases). Source material: PBMCs. The receptor was isolated from a human donor in good health (CMV status not recorded). Some clones in this sample may be carry-over from other donors' samples. The CDR3 reads CSARSGLRETQYF. DNA for the CDR3: TGCAGTGCTAGAAGTGGACTCCGGGAGACCCAGTACTTC.